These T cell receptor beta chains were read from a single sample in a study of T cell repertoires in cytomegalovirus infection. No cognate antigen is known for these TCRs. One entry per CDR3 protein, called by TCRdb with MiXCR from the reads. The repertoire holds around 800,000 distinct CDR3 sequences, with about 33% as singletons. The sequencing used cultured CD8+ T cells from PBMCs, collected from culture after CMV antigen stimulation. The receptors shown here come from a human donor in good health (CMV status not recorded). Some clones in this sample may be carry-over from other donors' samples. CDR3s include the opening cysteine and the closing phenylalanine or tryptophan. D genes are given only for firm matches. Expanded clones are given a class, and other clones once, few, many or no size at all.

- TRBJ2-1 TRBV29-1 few TGCAGCGTTGATGGGGCAGGGAAGTACAATGAGCAGTTCTTC CSVDGAGKYNEQFF
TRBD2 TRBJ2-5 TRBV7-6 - TGTGCCAGCAGCAAGACTAGCGGGGACCAAGAGACCCAGTACTTC CASSKTSGDQETQYF
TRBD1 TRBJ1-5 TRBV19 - TGTGGCAGTAAGGGGATACAGGGGAGCAATCAGCCCCAGCATTTT CGSKGIQGSNQPQHF
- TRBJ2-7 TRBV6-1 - TGTGCCAGCAGTGAAACTAGCCTAAGCTACGAGCAGTACTTC CASSETSLSYEQYF
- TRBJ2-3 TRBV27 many TGTGCCAGCAGCCCTAGCACAGATACGCAGTATTTT CASSPSTDTQYF
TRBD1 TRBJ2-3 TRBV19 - TGTGCCAGTAGTATTAGGGGGCCCGGCACAGATACGCAGTATTTT CASSIRGPGTDTQYF
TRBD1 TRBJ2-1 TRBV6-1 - TGTGCCAGCAGTGTAGGGACAGGGAGCGAGCAGTTCTTC CASSVGTGSEQFF
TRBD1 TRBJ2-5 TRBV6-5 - TGTGCCAGCAGTTTCTCGGGACAGGCGGTCCCCCAGTACTTC CASSFSGQAVPQYF
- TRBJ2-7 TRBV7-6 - TGTGCCAGCACCTCAGGGACGGAATTCGAGCAGTACTTC CASTSGTEFEQYF
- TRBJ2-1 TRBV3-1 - TGTGCCAGCAGCCCTCGTTGGCTGACTGGCAATGAGCAGTTCTTC CASSPRWLTGNEQFF
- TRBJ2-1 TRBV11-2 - TGTGCCAGCAGCTTAGAGTTATCTAGCAATGAGCAGTTCTTC CASSLELSSNEQFF
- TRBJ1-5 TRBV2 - TGTGCCAGCAAAAGGGGAGGGGAGGTTCGGCCCCAGCATTTT CASKRGGEVRPQHF
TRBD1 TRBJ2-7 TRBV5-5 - TGTGCCAGCACCGAGGGGCTACAGGGGCGCGAGCAGTACTTC CASTEGLQGREQYF
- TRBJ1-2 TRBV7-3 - TGTGCCAGCAGCCCTAGGGTGTTGGTCTATGGCTACACCTTC CASSPRVLVYGYTF
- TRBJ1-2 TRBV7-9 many TGTGCCAGCAGCCCCGGAGGCAGGCTTTATGGCTACACCTTC CASSPGGRLYGYTF
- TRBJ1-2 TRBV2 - TGTGCCAGCCTAGAAAATCCCCAATGGGTAGGATATGGCTACACCTTC CASLENPQWVGYGYTF
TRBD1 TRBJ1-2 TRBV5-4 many TGTGCCAGCAGCTTGTGGGGACAGGGAGGATGGGTCTCTGGCTATGGCTACACCTTC CASSLWGQGGWVSGYGYTF
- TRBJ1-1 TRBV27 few TGTGCCAGCAGTCCATCCGGCGGAGGCGGGGGAACTGAAGCTTTCTTT CASSPSGGGGGTEAFF
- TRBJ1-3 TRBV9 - TGTGCCAGCAGCGCAACAGGACTGATCTCTGGAAACACCATATATTTT CASSATGLISGNTIYF
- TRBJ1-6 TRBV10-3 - TGTGCCATCAGTGAGGAGGTAGGAGGGTTCAATAATTCACCCCTCCACTTT CAISEEVGGFNNSPLHF
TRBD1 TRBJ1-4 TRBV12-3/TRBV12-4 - TGTGCCAGCAGTTCTCAGGGGGCTATACTGTTTTTT CASSSQGAILFF
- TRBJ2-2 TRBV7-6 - TGTGCCAGCAGTCGAGAATCAGGGGGGGGGACCGGGGAGCTGTTTTTT CASSRESGGGTGELFF
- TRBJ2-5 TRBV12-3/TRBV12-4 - TGTGCCAGCAGCCCGGACACGCTCTGGGAGACCCAGTACTTC CASSPDTLWETQYF
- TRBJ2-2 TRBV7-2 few TGTGCCAGCAGCCCGCAGATGAATTCGAACACCGGGGAGCTGTTTTTT CASSPQMNSNTGELFF
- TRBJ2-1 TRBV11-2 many TGTGCCAGCAGCCGCGGCAGGGGCTCCTACAATGAGCAGTTCTTC CASSRGRGSYNEQFF
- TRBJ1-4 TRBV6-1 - TGTGCCAGCACTAGACTTCCTGGGGCGGTCGATGAAAAACTGTTTTTT CASTRLPGAVDEKLFF
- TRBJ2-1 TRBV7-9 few TGTGCCAGCAGCTTAGGAGCCCAGGGCAATGAGCAGTTCTTC CASSLGAQGNEQFF
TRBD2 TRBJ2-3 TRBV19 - TGTGCCAGTACCCCCAGCGGGGGACTCCCCACAGATACGCAGTATTTT CASTPSGGLPTDTQYF
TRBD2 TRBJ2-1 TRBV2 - TGTGCCAGCCACAAGGGACTAGCGGGTGGCTCCTACAATGAGCAGTTCTTC CASHKGLAGGSYNEQFF
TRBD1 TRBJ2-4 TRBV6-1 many TGTGCCAGCAGTGATGACATTAGGACAGGGGGCTTCAAAAACATTCAGTACTTC CASSDDIRTGGFKNIQYF
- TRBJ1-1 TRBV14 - TGTGCCAGCAGCATTGAGGTTCTCACTGAAGCTTTCTTT CASSIEVLTEAFF